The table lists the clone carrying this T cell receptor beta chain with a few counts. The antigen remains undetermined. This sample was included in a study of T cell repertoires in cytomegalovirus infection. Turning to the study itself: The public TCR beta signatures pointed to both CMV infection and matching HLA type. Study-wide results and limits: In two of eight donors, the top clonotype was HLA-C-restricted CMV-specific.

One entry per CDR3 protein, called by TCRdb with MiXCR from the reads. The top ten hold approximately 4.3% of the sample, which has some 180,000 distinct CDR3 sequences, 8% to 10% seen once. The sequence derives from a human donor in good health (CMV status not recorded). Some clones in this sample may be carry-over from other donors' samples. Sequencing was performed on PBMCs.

The CDR3 region has the DNA TGCAGTGCTAGAGACAGGGACAGGGGCCGCTCTTTATCCTACGAGCAGTACTTC. Translated, it gives CSARDRDRGRSLSYEQYF. The chain carries TRBV20-1 and TRBJ2-7, with TRBD1 matching 10 bases. V was clipped by 0 bases and J by 1 base; unmatched bases: 12. The CDR3 sequence is 18 residues long. Germline V gives CDR1 DFQATT, CDR2 SNEGSKA (reference sequence).